This T cell receptor beta chain is from a study of radiation and T cells in renal cell carcinoma. Overall study context: Nephrectomy followed 15 Gy stereotactic body radiation by 4 weeks. Study conclusions and caveats: Top tumor clonotypes rose in blood 2 weeks post-radiation, then contracted.

Concerning this clone: Its antigen is undetermined.

Time point reported: baseline pretreatment blood. Treatment specified: 15 Gy SBRT to primary tumor, nephrectomy 4 weeks later. Serial blood draws occurred at baseline and 2 and 4 weeks post-SBRT. Clear cell pathology was present in this patient's renal cell carcinoma. Trimming left V 4 bases short and J 6 bases short, with 16 bases between. Germline V gene sequence: CDR1 LGHNA, CDR2 YSLEER. The CDR3 spans 15 residues. The method was immunoSEQ multiplex PCR; TCRdb's version includes in-frame clones alone and lacks a portion of them. This sample yields roughly 130,000 clones, of which 70% to 90% are seen a single time; about 12% belongs to the top ten.

The sequence was collected from a woman in her forties or fifties with renal cell carcinoma. The chain employs TRBV4-3 and TRBJ1-5; a possible D gene is TRBD1 (6 bases). The material was blood, obtained from a patient whose treatment included radiotherapy and nephrectomy. Here the CDR3 DNA reads TGCGCCAGCAGCCCATACCAGGGGTCCGGTCAGCCCCAGCATTTT. Amino acid sequence: CASSPYQGSGQPQHF.